The entry that follows covers one TCR beta chain sequence. The junction differs from germline at one of its ends, possibly a read error. Per the study methods: For nucleated cells, counts were estimated from reference gene primer amplification. Libraries were prepared by immunoSEQ multiplex PCR; TCRdb keeps only in-frame clonotypes and omits some of them. V, J and clone size are those of that table, while D and trimming were read from the DNA. The data show approximately 300,000 clones, with about nine tenths seen just once and 8% to 13% held by the top ten. The CDR3 has 15 amino acids. Germline V gives CDR1 SSHAT, CDR2 FNYEAQ (reference sequence). The data were obtained in a study of blood T cell repertoires in COVID-19. Symptom resolution, clearance, or two negative PCRs marked the recovered donors of Cohort 3.

The source material was PBMCs or T cells enriched from blood (not recorded which). The clonotype comes from a woman between 18 and 30 years old who had recovered from COVID-19. The V call is TRBV7-7, the J call TRBJ2-7; TRBD1 agrees at 8 bases. CDR3 amino acids: CASSLRQGAPYEQYF. The CDR3 DNA is TGTGCTAGCAGCCTAAGGCAGGGGGCCCCCTACGAGCAGTACTTC.